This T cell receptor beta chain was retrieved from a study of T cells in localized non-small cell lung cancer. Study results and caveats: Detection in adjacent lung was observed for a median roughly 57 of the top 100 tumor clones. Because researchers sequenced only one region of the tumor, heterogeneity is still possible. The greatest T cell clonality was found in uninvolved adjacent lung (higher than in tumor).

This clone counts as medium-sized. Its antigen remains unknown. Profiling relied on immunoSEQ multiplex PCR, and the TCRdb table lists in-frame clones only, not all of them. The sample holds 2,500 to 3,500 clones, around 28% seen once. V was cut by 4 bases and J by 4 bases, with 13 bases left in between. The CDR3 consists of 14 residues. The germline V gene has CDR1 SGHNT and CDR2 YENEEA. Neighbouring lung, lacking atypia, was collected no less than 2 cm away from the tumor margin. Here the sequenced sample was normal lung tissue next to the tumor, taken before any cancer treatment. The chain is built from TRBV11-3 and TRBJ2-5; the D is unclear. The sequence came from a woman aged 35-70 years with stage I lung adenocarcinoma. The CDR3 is CASSSTQGLETQYF. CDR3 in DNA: TGTGCCAGCAGCTCGACCCAAGGGCTAGAGACCCAGTACTTC.